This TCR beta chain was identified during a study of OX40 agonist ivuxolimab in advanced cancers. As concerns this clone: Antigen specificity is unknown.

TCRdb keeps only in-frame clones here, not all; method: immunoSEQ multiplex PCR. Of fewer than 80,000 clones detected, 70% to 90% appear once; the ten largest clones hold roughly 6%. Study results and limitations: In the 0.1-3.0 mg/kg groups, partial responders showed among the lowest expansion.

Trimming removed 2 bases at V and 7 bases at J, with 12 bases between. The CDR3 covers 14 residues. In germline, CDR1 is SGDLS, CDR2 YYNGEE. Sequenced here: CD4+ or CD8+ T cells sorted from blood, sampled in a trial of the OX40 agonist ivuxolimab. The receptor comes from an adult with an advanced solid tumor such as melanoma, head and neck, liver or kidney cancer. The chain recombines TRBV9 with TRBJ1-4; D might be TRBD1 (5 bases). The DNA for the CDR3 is TGTGCCAGCAGCGTTCGGGACGGAGGTGAAAAACTGTTTTTT. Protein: CASSVRDGGEKLFF.